These 24 T cell receptor beta chains were sequenced from one sample in a study of technical replicates of blood from a handful of donors. Repertoires were generated with immunoSEQ multiplex PCR, while TCRdb's copy carries only in-frame clones and drops some. This sample has over 80,000 clones, with 95% to 96% found just once. Material: T cells isolated from PBMCs. These receptors were obtained from a human donor in good health.

The V call is TRBV5-5, the J call TRBJ2-7; D gene ambiguous. The CDR3 has 14 residues. V was cut by 0 bases and J by 5 bases, with 12 bases left in between. Per the germline V gene, CDR1 is SGHKS and CDR2 is YYEKEE (reference sequence). Here the CDR3 reads CASSLARRVDEQYF. The CDR3 coding sequence is TGTGCCAGCAGCTTGGCGCGCCGGGTGGACGAGCAGTACTTC.

The J gene is TRBJ1-4, the V gene TRBV19; D gene ambiguous. Germline CDR1 is LNHDA and CDR2 is SQIVND (reference sequence). The V end lost 4 bases, the J end lost 0 bases, and 12 bases lay between the germline ends. CDR3 length: 16 amino acids. The CDR3 DNA reads TGTGCCAGTAGTAAGGATAGGAGTGCAACTAATGAAAAACTGTTTTTT. Amino acid sequence: CASSKDRSATNEKLFF.

This chain links TRBV7-6 with TRBJ1-5, with D possibly TRBD1 on 6 matching bases. Trimming cost V 2 bases and J 4 bases, with 9 bases left between them. CDR1 and CDR2 from the germline V gene are SGHVS and FNYEAQ. This CDR3 comprises 14 residues. The CDR3, as DNA: TGTGCCAGCAGCTTACAGGGGTCAAATCAGCCCCAGCATTTT. This encodes CASSLQGSNQPQHF.

This clone has only one observation. The chain carries TRBV19 and TRBJ2-7, with TRBD1 as a possible D gene (6 bases). Germline lookup yields CDR1 LNHDA and CDR2 SQIVND (reference sequence). The CDR3 has 14 residues. Trimming left V 0 bases short and J 3 bases short, with 9 bases between. CDR3 protein: CASSIEGAFYEQYF. The CDR3 DNA reads TGTGCCAGTAGTATAGAGGGGGCCTTCTACGAGCAGTACTTC.

The V and J genes are TRBV9 and TRBJ2-1; 11 bases align to TRBD2. V trimming: 2 bases; J trimming: 6 bases; junction bases outside the gene matches: 7. CDR1 SGDLS and CDR2 YYNGEE come from the germline V gene. The CDR3 runs 16 residues. The CDR3 sequence is CASSVVLAGGGNEQFF. CDR3 sequence (DNA): TGTGCCAGCAGCGTGGTCCTAGCGGGAGGAGGCAATGAGCAGTTCTTC.

The chain is built from TRBV10-3 and TRBJ2-1; D is ambiguous. The V gene lost 3 bases and the J gene lost 9 bases, with 12 bases spanning the gap. CDR1 is ENHRY and CDR2 is SYGVKD in the germline V gene. CDR3 length: 13 amino acids. In DNA, the CDR3 is TGTGCCATCAGTGACCAAAGAGACTTTGAGCAGTTCTTC. It translates to CAISDQRDFEQFF.

A single count supports this clone. V gene TRBV28 combines with J gene TRBJ2-4; 7 bases are a match to TRBD2. The CDR3 runs to 19 residues. V was pared by 8 bases and J by 0 bases, with 19 bases of the junction left unmatched. Germline lookup yields CDR1 MDHEN and CDR2 SYDVKM. The CDR3 coding sequence is TGTGCCAGCCCACCTAGCGGCACTGCTGGATTGGGAGCCAAAAACATTCAGTACTTC. Translating gives CASPPSGTAGLGAKNIQYF.

The J gene is TRBJ1-5, the V gene TRBV18; no firm D call. The germline gives CDR1 KGHSH, CDR2 LQKENI. The V gene lost 5 bases and the J gene lost 0 bases, with 5 bases spanning the gap. The CDR3 extends over 13 amino acids. The CDR3 DNA follows: TGTGCCAGCTCATACTATAGCAATCAGCCCCAGCATTTT. Protein product: CASSYYSNQPQHF.

The chain is built from TRBV5-6 and TRBJ2-7, with TRBD2 identical over 11 bases. CDR1 is SGHDT, CDR2 YYEEEE, per germline. V dropped 1 base and J dropped 6; count of bases not matched to a gene: 6. The CDR3 extends over 15 amino acids. CDR3 protein: CASSLFGLAGFEQYF. The CDR3 coding sequence is TGTGCCAGCAGCTTGTTTGGACTAGCGGGTTTCGAGCAGTACTTC.

This clone has just a few counts. The chain links TRBV5-1 to TRBJ2-1; no reliable D call. Trimming pared 5 bases from V and 4 bases from J, leaving 13 bases between. CDR1 and CDR2 (germline): SGHRS, YFSETQ. This CDR3 is 14 amino acids long. DNA of the CDR3: TGCGCCAGCAGACCCCGAGAAAAATACAATGAGCAGTTCTTC. It is translated as CASRPREKYNEQFF.

This clone was seen once. The V and J genes are TRBV11-3 and TRBJ2-7, with unresolved D. V was pared by 1 base and J by 3 bases, with 22 bases between. The germline V gene has CDR1 SGHNT and CDR2 YENEEA. The CDR3 has 18 amino acids. The CDR3 sequence is CASSLGTGGILIYYEQYF. The CDR3, as DNA: TGTGCCAGCAGCTTAGGAACCGGTGGAATACTAATATACTACGAGCAGTACTTC. Full variable domain (rest looked up from reference TRBV11-3 and TRBJ2-7): EAGVVQSPRYKIIEKKQPVAFWCNPISGHNTLYWYLQNLGQGPELLIRYENEEAVDDSQLPKDRFSAERLKGVDSTLKIQPAELGDSAVYLCASSLGTGGILIYYEQYFGPGTRLTVT.

This clone was seen only once. The rearrangement uses TRBV21-1 and TRBJ1-1. TRBV21-1 has pseudogene status. The CDR3 sequence is 15 residues long. This CDR3 is CASSINIAGTTEAFF. The CDR3 coding sequence is TGTGCCAGCAGTATCAATATAGCGGGAACCACTGAAGCTTTCTTT.

This clone was seen a few times. V usage is TRBV7-9 and J usage is TRBJ1-5, with D unclear. Trimming cost V 3 bases and J 6 bases, with 12 bases left between them. Germline V CDR1 and CDR2: SEHNR, FQNEAQ (reference sequence). CDR3 length equals 14 residues. The CDR3 nucleotides read TGTGCCAGCAGCTTTCCGACTGGCGGTCAGCCCCAGCATTTT. Amino acids: CASSFPTGGQPQHF. Filled out from reference TRBV7-9 and TRBJ1-5, the complete variable domain reads DTGVSQNPRHKITKRGQNVTFRCDPISEHNRLYWYRQTLGQGPEFLTYFQNEAQLEKSRLLSDRFSAERPKGSFSTLEIQRTEQGDSAMYLCASSFPTGGQPQHFGDGTRLSIL.

This clone was seen only once. The chain is built from TRBV10-3 and TRBJ1-1; TRBD1 is a possible D gene (5 bases). The ends were cut back, 9 bases at V and 4 bases at J, with 12 bases in the middle. Germline lookup yields CDR1 ENHRY and CDR2 SYGVKD. The CDR3 extends over 12 amino acids. This CDR3 reads CAISPGGTEAFF. The CDR3 DNA reads as TGTGCCATATCCCCGGGGGGCACTGAAGCTTTCTTT.

The J gene is TRBJ2-1, the V gene TRBV9; TRBD2 agrees at 11 bases. The J segment lost 6 bases and the V segment lost 3 bases, leaving 2 bases of the junction unmatched. The CDR3 runs 14 residues. Germline assignment: CDR1 SGDLS and CDR2 YYNGEE. CDR3 DNA: TGTGCCAGCAGCGCTAGCGGGAGGCCCAATGAGCAGTTCTTC. This sequence encodes CASSASGRPNEQFF.

The chain couples TRBV5-6 to TRBJ1-5; D is unclear. Trimming removed 2 bases at V and 4 bases at J, with 10 bases between. The CDR3 runs to 14 residues. Looked up from germline, CDR1 is SGHDT and CDR2 is YYEEEE. The CDR3 loop reads CASSFGYENQPQHF. CDR3 nucleotide sequence: TGTGCCAGCAGCTTCGGGTACGAGAATCAGCCCCAGCATTTT.

The CDR3 reads CASSLRRNTEAFF. CDR3 nucleotide sequence: TGTGCCAGCAGCTTACGGAGGAACACTGAAGCTTTCTTT. V usage is TRBV5-6 and J usage is TRBJ1-1; no clear D. This CDR3 contains 13 residues. Germline V gene lookup returns CDR1 SGHDT and CDR2 YYEEEE. Trimming removed 2 bases at V and 1 base at J, with 6 bases between.

CDR3 loop: CASSFLETDTQYF. In DNA form, the CDR3 reads TGTGCCAGCAGCTTTCTGGAGACAGATACGCAGTATTTT. The chain couples TRBV7-9 to TRBJ2-3, with D unclear. Germline V gene lookup returns CDR1 SEHNR and CDR2 FQNEAQ (reference sequence). This CDR3 is built from 13 residues. Trimming removed 3 bases from V and 3 bases from J, with 7 bases in between.

V is TRBV29-1 and J is TRBJ2-7; TRBD1 might be the D (5 bases). Trimming took 1 base from V and 4 from J, leaving 8 bases between them. CDR3 size: 12 residues. The V gene's germline CDR1 is SQVTM and CDR2 ANQGSEA. The DNA of the CDR3 is TGCAGCGTTGAAGGAGACAGTTACGAGCAGTACTTC. This encodes CSVEGDSYEQYF.

The chain combines TRBV7-9 with TRBJ1-5, with a possible D match to TRBD1 (5 bases). The V gene's germline CDR1 is SEHNR and CDR2 FQNEAQ (reference sequence). The CDR3 sequence is 14 residues long. V lost 5 bases and J 4 bases, leaving 12 bases between the germline ends. For the CDR3, the DNA is TGTGCCAGCAGCAATATAGACAGTAATCAGCCCCAGCATTTT. Translated: CASSNIDSNQPQHF.

This clone was observed once. This chain links TRBV28 with TRBJ2-3, with 11 bases identical to TRBD2. The V segment lost 5 bases and the J segment 3 bases; nucleotides outside the gene matches: 19. The CDR3 consists of 20 residues. Per the germline V gene, CDR1 is MDHEN and CDR2 is SYDVKM. The CDR3 sequence: CASSTSDSGLAGAKTDTQYF. The CDR3 DNA reads as TGTGCCAGCAGTACCTCCGACAGTGGACTAGCGGGCGCCAAGACAGATACGCAGTATTTT.

The chain combines TRBV11-2 with TRBJ1-1; the D gene is possibly TRBD1 (6 bases). The CDR3 consists of 15 residues. Germline CDR1 SGHAT, CDR2 FQNNGV. Trimming cost V 4 bases and J 2 bases, with 14 bases left between them. DNA for the CDR3: TGTGCCAGCAGCTACCGGGGGGCAGAAAACACTGAAGCTTTCTTT. Its translation is CASSYRGAENTEAFF.

Only one count was recorded for this clone. The gene calls are TRBV27 and TRBJ2-7; TRBD1 aligns across 7 bases. With V trimmed by 4 bases and J by 9 bases, 6 bases remained unmatched. The CDR3 sequence is 12 residues long. Germline assignment: CDR1 MNHEY and CDR2 SMNVEV (reference sequence). CDR3 loop: CASSWTGIGQYF. Written as DNA, the CDR3 is TGTGCCAGCAGTTGGACAGGAATAGGGCAGTACTTC.

V and J are TRBV7-3 and TRBJ2-7; 9 bases agree with TRBD2. The V and J ends lost 5 bases and 2 bases, in that order; junction bases with no gene match: 4. Germline loops: CDR1 SGHTA, CDR2 FQGTGA. This CDR3 spans 14 amino acids. CDR3 DNA sequence: TGTGCCAGCAGCCCTTCTAGCGGGGCCTACGAGCAGTACTTC. Protein product: CASSPSSGAYEQYF.